These T cell receptor beta chains were read from a single sample in a study of cytomegalovirus exposure and HLA in healthy donors. Sequenced by immunoSEQ multiplex PCR; TCRdb stores in-frame clones only, minus some. This sample has 100,000 to 150,000 clones, with approximately 87% found just once. The specimen sequenced was PBMCs. The receptors here all came from a man between 18 and 29 years old in good health and CMV-seropositive. CDR3s include the opening cysteine and the closing phenylalanine or tryptophan. The D gene is left open where the match is weak. Clone size is stated in some rows and not others, as once, few, many or a class when expanded.

J gene,V gene,D gene,CDR3 length,clone size,CDR3 DNA,CDR3 protein
TRBJ1-1,TRBV29-1,TRBD1,12,.,TGCAGCGCGGGACAGGGGACTACTGAAGCTTTCTTT,CSAGQGTTEAFF
TRBJ1-6,TRBV19,TRBD1,14,few,TGTGCCAGTGCCTCGACAGGGGGCGGTTCACCCCTCCACTTT,CASASTGGGSPLHF
TRBJ2-3,TRBV28,TRBD2,17,.,TGTGCCAGCAGCTCCCATTGGACTAGCGGGGGGACAGATACGCAGTATTTT,CASSSHWTSGGTDTQYF
TRBJ1-5,TRBV19,TRBD1,15,.,TGTGCCAGTAGTATCACCGGGACAGGGAATCAGCCCCAGCATTTT,CASSITGTGNQPQHF
TRBJ2-7,TRBV27,.,13,.,TGTGCCAGCAGTTTAAATCAGAACTACGAGCAGTACTTC,CASSLNQNYEQYF
TRBJ2-7,TRBV6-6,.,13,.,TGTGCCAGCAGTTACGTTCAAACCTACGAGCAGTACTTC,CASSYVQTYEQYF
TRBJ1-1,TRBV7-9,TRBD1,15,.,TGTGCCAGCAGCCAAGACAGGGGATTGAACACTGAAGCTTTCTTT,CASSQDRGLNTEAFF
TRBJ1-2,TRBV7-8,.,14,few,TGTGCCAGCAGTCACGAACAGGGCCCTCGTGGCTACACCTTC,CASSHEQGPRGYTF
TRBJ2-3,TRBV7-3,.,16,.,TGTGCCAGCAGCTTAACAGCGTCGGTAGACACAGATACGCAGTATTTT,CASSLTASVDTDTQYF
TRBJ2-5,TRBV13,TRBD1,16,once,TGTGCCAGCAGTAAAATATGGACAGGGGCCGGGGAGACCCAGTACTTC,CASSKIWTGAGETQYF
TRBJ1-1,TRBV5-1,TRBD1,15,few,TGCGCCAGCAGCCTGGGGACAGGAATGAACACTGAAGCTTTCTTT,CASSLGTGMNTEAFF
TRBJ2-2,TRBV30,TRBD2,14,.,TGTGCCTGGGCCAGCGGGGTTTACACCGGGGAGCTGTTTTTT,CAWASGVYTGELFF
TRBJ1-2,TRBV27,.,13,.,TGTGCCAGCAAATTCGCGGGCTTCTATGGCTACACCTTC,CASKFAGFYGYTF
TRBJ1-2,TRBV5-4,TRBD1,14,.,TGTGCCAGCAGCCCTTGGACAGGTTCCTATGGCTACACCTTC,CASSPWTGSYGYTF
TRBJ1-6,TRBV4-1,.,17,.,TGCGCCAGCAGCCCTGGGGCAGTTTACTCCTATAATTCACCCCTCCACTTT,CASSPGAVYSYNSPLHF
TRBJ1-1,TRBV11-3,TRBD1,13,.,TGTGCCAGCAGCCAAGCAGGGGGCACTGAAGCCTTCTTT,CASSQAGGTEAFF
TRBJ2-7,TRBV6-6,TRBD1,15,.,TGTGCCAGCAGTGACCGACAGGGGAAGGGATACGAGCAGTACTTC,CASSDRQGKGYEQYF
TRBJ2-2,TRBV7-2,.,14,few,TGTGCCAGCAGCAGGACACTTCAAGTAGGGGAGCTGTTTTTT,CASSRTLQVGELFF